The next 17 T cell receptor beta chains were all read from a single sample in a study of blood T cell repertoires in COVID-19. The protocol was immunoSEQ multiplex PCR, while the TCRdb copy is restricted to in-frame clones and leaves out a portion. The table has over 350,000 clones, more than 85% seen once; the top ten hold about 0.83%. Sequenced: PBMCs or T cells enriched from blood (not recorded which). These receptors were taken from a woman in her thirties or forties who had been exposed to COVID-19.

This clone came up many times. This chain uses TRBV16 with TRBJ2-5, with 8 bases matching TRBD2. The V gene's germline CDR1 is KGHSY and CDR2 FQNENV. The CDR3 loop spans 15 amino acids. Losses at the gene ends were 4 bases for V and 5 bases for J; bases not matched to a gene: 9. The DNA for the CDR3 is TGTGCCAGCAGCCGTCCGGGACTAGAGTGGGAGACCCAGTACTTC. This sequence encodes CASSRPGLEWETQYF.

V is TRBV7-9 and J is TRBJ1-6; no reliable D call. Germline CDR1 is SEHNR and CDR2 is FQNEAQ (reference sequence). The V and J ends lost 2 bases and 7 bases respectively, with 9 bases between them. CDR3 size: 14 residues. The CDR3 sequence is CASSLIGPNSPLHF. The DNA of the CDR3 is TGTGCCAGCAGCTTAATCGGTCCGAATTCACCCCTCCACTTT.

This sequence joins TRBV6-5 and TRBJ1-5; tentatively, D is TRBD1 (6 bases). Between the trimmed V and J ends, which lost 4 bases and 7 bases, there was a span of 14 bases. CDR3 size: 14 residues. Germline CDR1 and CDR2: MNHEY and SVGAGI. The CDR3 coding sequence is TGTGCCAGCAGTTCAACAGGGTCGCGGCAGCCCCAGCATTTT. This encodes CASSSTGSRQPQHF.

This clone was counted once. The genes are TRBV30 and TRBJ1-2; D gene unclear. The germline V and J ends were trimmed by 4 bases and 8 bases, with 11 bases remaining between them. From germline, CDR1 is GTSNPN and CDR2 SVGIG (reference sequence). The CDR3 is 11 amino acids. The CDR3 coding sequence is TGTGCCTGGACCTCCCTGAGGGGCTACACCTTC. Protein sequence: CAWTSLRGYTF.

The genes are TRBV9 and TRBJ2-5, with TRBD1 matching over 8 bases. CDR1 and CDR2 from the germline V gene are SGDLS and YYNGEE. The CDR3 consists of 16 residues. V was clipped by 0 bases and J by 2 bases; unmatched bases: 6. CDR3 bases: TGTGCCAGCAGCGTAGGGTGGGACAGGAGGCAAGAGACCCAGTACTTC. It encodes CASSVGWDRRQETQYF.

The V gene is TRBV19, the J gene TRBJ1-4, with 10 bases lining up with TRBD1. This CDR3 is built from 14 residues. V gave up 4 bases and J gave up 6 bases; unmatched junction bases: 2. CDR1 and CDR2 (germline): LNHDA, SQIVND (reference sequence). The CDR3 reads CASSRDRGHEKLFF. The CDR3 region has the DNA TGTGCCAGTAGTAGAGACAGGGGGCATGAAAAACTGTTTTTT.

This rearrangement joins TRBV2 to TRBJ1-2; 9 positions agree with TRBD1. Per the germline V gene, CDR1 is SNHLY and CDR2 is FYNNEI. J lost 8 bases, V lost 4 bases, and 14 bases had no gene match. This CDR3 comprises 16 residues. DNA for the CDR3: TGTGCCAGCAGTGCCACCGGGACAGGGTATACCTGGGGCTACACCTTC. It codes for CASSATGTGYTWGYTF.

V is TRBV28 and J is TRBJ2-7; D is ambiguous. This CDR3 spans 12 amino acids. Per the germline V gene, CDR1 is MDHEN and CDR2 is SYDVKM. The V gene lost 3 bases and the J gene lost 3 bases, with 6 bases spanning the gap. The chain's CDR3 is CASSFSFYEQYF. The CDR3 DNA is TGTGCCAGCAGTTTCAGTTTCTACGAGCAGTACTTC.

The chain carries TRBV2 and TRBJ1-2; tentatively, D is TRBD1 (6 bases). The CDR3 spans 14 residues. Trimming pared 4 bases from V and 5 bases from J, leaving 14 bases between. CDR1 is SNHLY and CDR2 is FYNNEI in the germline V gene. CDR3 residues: CASSGQVPIYGYTF. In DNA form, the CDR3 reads TGTGCCAGCAGTGGACAGGTTCCAATTTATGGCTACACCTTC. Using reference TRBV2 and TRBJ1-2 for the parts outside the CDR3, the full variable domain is EPEVTQTPSHQVTQMGQEVILRCVPISNHLYFYWYRQILGQKVEFLVSFYNNEISEKSEIFDDQFSVERPDGSNFTLKIRSTKLEDSAMYFCASSGQVPIYGYTFGSGTRLTVV.

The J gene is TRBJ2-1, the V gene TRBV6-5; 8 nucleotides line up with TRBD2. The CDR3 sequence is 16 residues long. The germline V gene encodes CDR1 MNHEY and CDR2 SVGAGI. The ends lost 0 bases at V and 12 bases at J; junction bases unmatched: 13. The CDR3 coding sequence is TGTGCCAGCAGTTACTCGATCGGGGGGGGACCTCTTGGGCAGTTCTTC. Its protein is CASSYSIGGGPLGQFF.

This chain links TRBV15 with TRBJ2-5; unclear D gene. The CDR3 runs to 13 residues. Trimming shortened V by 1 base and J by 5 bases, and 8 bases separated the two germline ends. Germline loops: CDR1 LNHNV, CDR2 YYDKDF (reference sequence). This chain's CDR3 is CATSRGSAETQYF. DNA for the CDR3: TGTGCCACCAGCAGAGGAAGCGCTGAGACCCAGTACTTC.

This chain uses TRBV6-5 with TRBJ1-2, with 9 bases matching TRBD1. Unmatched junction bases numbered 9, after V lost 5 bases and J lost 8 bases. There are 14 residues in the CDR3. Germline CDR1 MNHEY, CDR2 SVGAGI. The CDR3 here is CASSQVTGGGGYTF. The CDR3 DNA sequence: TGTGCCAGCAGTCAGGTCACAGGGGGCGGAGGCTACACCTTC.

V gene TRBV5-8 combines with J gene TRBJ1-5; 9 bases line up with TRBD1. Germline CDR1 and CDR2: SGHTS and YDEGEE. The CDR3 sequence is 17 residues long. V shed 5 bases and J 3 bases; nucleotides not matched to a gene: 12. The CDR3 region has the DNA TGTGCCAGCAGGCGGACCGGGACAGGGTTCTACAATCAGCCCCAGCATTTT. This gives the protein CASRRTGTGFYNQPQHF.

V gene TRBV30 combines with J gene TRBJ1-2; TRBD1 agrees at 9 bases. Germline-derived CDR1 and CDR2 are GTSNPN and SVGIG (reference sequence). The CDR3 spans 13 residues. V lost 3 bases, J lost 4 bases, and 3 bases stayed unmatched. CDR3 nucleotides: TGTGCCTGGAGGGGACAGGGAGGCTATGGCTACACCTTC. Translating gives CAWRGQGGYGYTF.

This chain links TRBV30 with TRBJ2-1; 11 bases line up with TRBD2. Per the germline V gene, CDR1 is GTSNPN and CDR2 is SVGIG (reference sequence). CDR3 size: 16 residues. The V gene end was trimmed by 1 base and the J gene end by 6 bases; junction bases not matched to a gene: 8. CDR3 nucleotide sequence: TGTGCCTGGAGTGCCGAACTAGCGGGGGCTCTCAATGAGCAGTTCTTC. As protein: CAWSAELAGALNEQFF.

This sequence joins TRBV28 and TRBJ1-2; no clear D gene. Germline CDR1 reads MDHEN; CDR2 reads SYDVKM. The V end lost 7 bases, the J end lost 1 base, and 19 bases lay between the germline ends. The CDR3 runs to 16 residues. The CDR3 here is CASIKGGFRDNYGYTF. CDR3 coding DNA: TGTGCCAGCATTAAAGGAGGGTTTAGGGATAACTATGGCTACACCTTC.

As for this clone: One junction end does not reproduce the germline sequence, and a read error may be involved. As DNA, the CDR3 is TGTGCCAGCAGCCTCGGACCGAAACAGGCCACGGGCTTC. Residues: CASSLGPKQATGF. The rearrangement uses TRBV3-1 (or the pseudogene TRBV3-2) and TRBJ1-2; tentative D call: TRBD1 (5 bases). The CDR3 is 13 residues long. Germline CDR1 and CDR2: LGHDT and YNNKEL (reference sequence).